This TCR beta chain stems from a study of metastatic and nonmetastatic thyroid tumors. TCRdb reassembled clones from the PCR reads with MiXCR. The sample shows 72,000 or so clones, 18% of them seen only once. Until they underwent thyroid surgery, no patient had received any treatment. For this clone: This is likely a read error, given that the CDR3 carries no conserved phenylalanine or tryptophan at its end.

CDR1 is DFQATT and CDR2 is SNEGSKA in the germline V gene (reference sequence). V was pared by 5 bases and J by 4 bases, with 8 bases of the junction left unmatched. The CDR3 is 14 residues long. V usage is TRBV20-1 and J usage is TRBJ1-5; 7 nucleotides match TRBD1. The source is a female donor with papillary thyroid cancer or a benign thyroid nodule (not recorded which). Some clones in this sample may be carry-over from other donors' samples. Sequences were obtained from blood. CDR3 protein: CSAFRQGRNQPQHL. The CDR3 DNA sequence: TGCAGTGCTTTCCGACAGGGTAGGAATCAGCCCCAGCATTTG.